The T cell receptor (beta chain) described here comes from a study of blood T cell repertoires in COVID-19. As for the study in general: Samples representing acute and convalescent COVID-19 were sourced from the United States, Italy and Spain.

The assay was immunoSEQ multiplex PCR, and TCRdb's table has in-frame clones only and misses some. The sample records around 340,000 clones, 75% to 90% being singletons. The CDR3 runs 17 residues. This TCR was recovered from a woman in her sixties with COVID-19, enrolled during active disease. The sample consisted of peripheral blood. This sequence joins TRBV21-1 and TRBJ1-4; the table calls TRBD1, which could not be checked here. TRBV21-1 is annotated as a pseudogene. CDR3 amino acids: CASTMDRGQCSNEKLFF. The CDR3 nucleotides read TGTGCCAGCACAATGGACAGGGGGCAATGCTCTAATGAAAAACTGTTTTTT.